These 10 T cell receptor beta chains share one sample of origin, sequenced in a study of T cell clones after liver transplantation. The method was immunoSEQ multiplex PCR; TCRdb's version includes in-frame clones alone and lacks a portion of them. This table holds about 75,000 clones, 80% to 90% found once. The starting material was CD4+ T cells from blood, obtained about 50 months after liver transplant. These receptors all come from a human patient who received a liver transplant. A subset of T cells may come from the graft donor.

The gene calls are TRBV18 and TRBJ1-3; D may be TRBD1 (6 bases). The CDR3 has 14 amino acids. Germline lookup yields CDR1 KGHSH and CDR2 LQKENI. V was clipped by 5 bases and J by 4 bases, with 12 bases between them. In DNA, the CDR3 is TGTGCCAGCTCATCGGGACACGTAGGAAACACCATATATTTT. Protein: CASSSGHVGNTIYF.

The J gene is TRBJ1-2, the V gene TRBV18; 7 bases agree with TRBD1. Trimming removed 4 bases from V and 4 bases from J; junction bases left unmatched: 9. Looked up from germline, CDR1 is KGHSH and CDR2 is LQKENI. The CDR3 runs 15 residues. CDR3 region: CASSQSGGKGYGYTF. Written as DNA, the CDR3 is TGTGCCAGCTCACAATCAGGGGGAAAGGGCTATGGCTACACCTTC. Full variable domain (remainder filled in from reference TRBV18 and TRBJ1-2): NAGVMQNPRHLVRRRGQEARLRCSPMKGHSHVYWYRQLPEEGLKFMVYLQKENIIDESGMPKERFSAEFPKEGPSILRIQQVVRGDSAAYFCASSQSGGKGYGYTFGSGTRLTVV.

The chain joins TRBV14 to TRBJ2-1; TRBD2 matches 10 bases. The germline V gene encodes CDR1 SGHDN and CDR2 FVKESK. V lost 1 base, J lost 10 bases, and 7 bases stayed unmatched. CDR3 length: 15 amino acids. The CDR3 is CASSQGSSGGEEQFF. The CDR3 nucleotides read TGTGCCAGCAGCCAAGGCTCTAGCGGGGGTGAGGAGCAGTTCTTC.

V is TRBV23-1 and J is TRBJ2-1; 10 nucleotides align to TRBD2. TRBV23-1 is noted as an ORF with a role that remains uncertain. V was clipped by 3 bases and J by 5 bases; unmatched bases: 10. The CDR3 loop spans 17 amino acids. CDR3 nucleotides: TGCGCCAGCAGTCAGCGGTCTAGCGGGAGAGGCGACAATGAGCAGTTCTTC. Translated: CASSQRSSGRGDNEQFF.

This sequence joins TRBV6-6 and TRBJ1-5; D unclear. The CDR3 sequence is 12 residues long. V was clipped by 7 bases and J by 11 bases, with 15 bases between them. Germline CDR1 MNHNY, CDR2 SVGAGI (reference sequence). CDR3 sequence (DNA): TGTGCCAGCACCCCGAGTGGGCAATCCCAGCATTTT. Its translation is CASTPSGQSQHF.

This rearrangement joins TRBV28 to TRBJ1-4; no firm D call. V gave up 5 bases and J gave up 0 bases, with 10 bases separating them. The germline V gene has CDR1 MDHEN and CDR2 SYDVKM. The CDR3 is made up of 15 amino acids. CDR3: CASSTPGTTNEKLFF. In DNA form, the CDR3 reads TGTGCCAGCAGTACCCCCGGGACAACTAATGAAAAACTGTTTTTT.

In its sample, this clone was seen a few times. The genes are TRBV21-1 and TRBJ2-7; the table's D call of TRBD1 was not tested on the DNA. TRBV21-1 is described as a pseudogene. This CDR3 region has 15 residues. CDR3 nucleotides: TGTGCCAGCAGCAAGACCGGGACAGGTATCTACGAGCAGTACTTC. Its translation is CASSKTGTGIYEQYF.

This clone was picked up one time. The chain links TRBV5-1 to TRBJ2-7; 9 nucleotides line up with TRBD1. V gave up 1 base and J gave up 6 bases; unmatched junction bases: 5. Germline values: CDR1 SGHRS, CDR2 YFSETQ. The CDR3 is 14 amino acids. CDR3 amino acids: CASSLTGGAGEQYF. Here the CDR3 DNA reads TGCGCCAGCAGCTTGACAGGGGGCGCGGGCGAGCAGTACTTC.

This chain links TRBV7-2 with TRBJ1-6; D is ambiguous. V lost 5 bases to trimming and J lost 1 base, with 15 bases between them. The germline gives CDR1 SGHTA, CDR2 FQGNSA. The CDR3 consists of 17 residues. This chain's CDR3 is CASSKDPPNSYNSPLHF. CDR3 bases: TGTGCCAGCAGCAAAGACCCCCCCAATTCCTATAATTCACCCCTCCACTTT.

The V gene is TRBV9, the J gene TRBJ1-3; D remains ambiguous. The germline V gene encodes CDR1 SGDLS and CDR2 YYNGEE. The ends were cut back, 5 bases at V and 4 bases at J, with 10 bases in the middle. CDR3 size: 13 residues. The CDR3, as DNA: TGTGCCAGCAGTCCTCAACTCGGAAACACCATATATTTT. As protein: CASSPQLGNTIYF.